Shown below are 22 T cell receptor beta chains from a single sample sequenced in a study of shared clonotypes between healthy human individuals. Profiling relied on immunoSEQ multiplex PCR, and the TCRdb table lists in-frame clones only, not all of them. The sample comprises millions of clones, over 90% of which are singletons, and roughly 0.36% rests with the top ten. Input material: naive CD4+ T cells from PBMCs. Subset described: CD45RA+ positively selected. All receptors derive from a man aged 18 to 30 in good health. Some clones in this sample may be carry-over from other donors' samples.

In nucleotides, the CDR3 is TGCGCCAGCAGCTCACAGCCATACCAAGAGACCCAGTACTTC. It is translated as CASSSQPYQETQYF. The V and J genes are TRBV5-1 and TRBJ2-5; D gene uncertain. The ends were cut back, 3 bases at V and 0 bases at J, with 9 bases in the middle. CDR1 and CDR2 from the germline V gene are SGHRS and YFSETQ. The CDR3 has 14 amino acids.

This chain joins TRBV5-1 and TRBJ2-5; 9 positions match TRBD1. Germline CDR1 and CDR2: SGHRS and YFSETQ. Germline trimming cut 4 bases from V and 1 base from J; bases unmatched to any gene: 8. The CDR3 extends over 16 amino acids. The CDR3 nucleotides are TGCGCCAGCAGCCCGCGACAGGGGGGGACCCAAGAGACCCAGTACTTC. This gives the protein CASSPRQGGTQETQYF.

The chain couples TRBV7-9 to TRBJ2-5; 7 nucleotides align to TRBD1. The DNA end favors TRBJ2-7, so the J call may be wrong. The CDR3 extends over 16 amino acids. Germline V lookup: CDR1 SEHNR, CDR2 FQNEAQ (reference sequence). The CDR3 DNA follows: TGTGCCAGCAGCTTCTCAATGAGGACAGGACCCTACGAGCAGTACTTC. Encoded protein: CASSFSMRTGPYEQYF.

This clone was recorded a few times. The junction does not match germline at one end; this may be a read error. V usage is TRBV7-9 and J usage is TRBJ1-2; no definite D call. Germline-derived CDR1 and CDR2 are SEHNR and FQNEAQ (reference sequence). This CDR3 has 12 amino acids. The CDR3 DNA sequence: TGTGCCAGCAGCTTAACAGACCGGCCGTTCGCCTTC. Translation gives CASSLTDRPFAF.

This clone was counted once. The rearrangement links TRBV2 to TRBJ2-5; D may be TRBD1 or TRBD2 (5 bases each). From germline, CDR1 is SNHLY and CDR2 FYNNEI. CDR3 length: 11 amino acids. The V end lost 9 bases, the J end lost 7 bases, and 12 bases lay between the germline ends. CDR3 DNA: TGTGCCAGTGGGGACGGCCGGACCCAGTACTTC. Its translation: CASGDGRTQYF.

The J gene is TRBJ2-6, the V gene TRBV11-2, with D unresolved. V was shortened by 4 bases and J by 0 bases, with 10 bases between the two germline ends. This CDR3 contains 16 residues. Germline V gene sequence: CDR1 SGHAT, CDR2 FQNNGV. This CDR3 reads CASSSSYRSGANVLTF. The DNA for the CDR3 is TGTGCCAGCAGCTCTTCTTATCGCTCTGGGGCCAACGTCCTGACTTTC.

This clone has more than one count but fewer than ten. This chain connects TRBV7-3 to TRBJ1-1; weak D call: TRBD1 (6 bases). The CDR3 is made up of 14 amino acids. Germline V CDR1 and CDR2: SGHTA, FQGTGA. Between the trimmed V and J ends, which lost 2 bases and 0 bases, there was a span of 7 bases. The CDR3 nucleotides read TGTGCCAGCAGCTTAGACAGGTTGAACACTGAAGCTTTCTTT. It encodes CASSLDRLNTEAFF.

This rearrangement joins TRBV28 to TRBJ2-1; no clear D. Germline V lookup: CDR1 MDHEN, CDR2 SYDVKM. With 8 bases removed from V and 0 bases from J, the gap between germline ends came to 11 bases. The CDR3 contains 14 residues. CDR3 residues: CASESVSSYNEQFF. The CDR3 region has the DNA TGTGCCAGCGAATCAGTTAGCTCCTACAATGAGCAGTTCTTC.

The chain links TRBV7-9 to TRBJ1-5; no definite D call. Between the trimmed V and J ends, which lost 5 bases and 4 bases, there was a span of 15 bases. The CDR3 is made up of 15 amino acids. The germline gives CDR1 SEHNR, CDR2 FQNEAQ (reference sequence). CDR3 sequence reads: CASSPHGQINQPQHF. The CDR3 nucleotides are TGTGCCAGCAGCCCCCATGGGCAGATAAATCAGCCCCAGCATTTT.

To note about this clone: The sample contains more than one DNA sequence encoding this CDR3. The gene calls are TRBV30 and TRBJ2-5; D possibly uses TRBD1 or TRBD2 (5 bases each). Germline lookup yields CDR1 GTSNPN and CDR2 SVGIG (reference sequence). The length of the CDR3 is 13 residues. The V end lost 0 bases, the J end lost 5 bases, and 10 bases lay between the germline ends. Here the CDR3 DNA reads TGTGCCTGGAGTGTTGGGGGAGCGGAGACCCAGTACTTC. This codes for CAWSVGGAETQYF.

The rearrangement uses TRBV5-6 and TRBJ1-2; 10 nucleotides match TRBD1. Germline lookup yields CDR1 SGHDT and CDR2 YYEEEE. There are 16 residues in the CDR3. Trimming at V came to 5 bases and at J to 7 bases, leaving 14 bases not matched to a gene. Here the CDR3 reads CASSRGTGVLVRGYTF. Here the CDR3 DNA reads TGTGCCAGCAGTCGGGGGACAGGGGTCTTAGTACGTGGCTACACCTTC.

The chain joins TRBV5-6 to TRBJ2-1; 11 nucleotides align to TRBD2. The V segment lost 5 bases and the J segment 3 bases; nucleotides outside the gene matches: 10. The germline gives CDR1 SGHDT, CDR2 YYEEEE. The CDR3 has 17 amino acids. CDR3 nucleotide sequence: TGTGCCAGCAGTCGGCCGGGACTAGCGGATATCTACAATGAGCAGTTCTTC. Translated: CASSRPGLADIYNEQFF.

The chain has TRBV9 and TRBJ2-1, with 9 bases that match TRBD2. V trimming: 4 bases; J trimming: 8 bases; junction bases outside the gene matches: 13. This CDR3 contains 16 residues. Germline lookup yields CDR1 SGDLS and CDR2 YYNGEE. CDR3 sequence: CASSPRGSGSTHEQFF. DNA for the CDR3: TGTGCCAGCAGCCCTCGTGGTAGCGGGAGTACGCATGAGCAGTTCTTC.

This clone has just one count. V gene TRBV5-1 combines with J gene TRBJ2-4; D is ambiguous. The CDR3 loop spans 14 amino acids. CDR1 and CDR2 (germline): SGHRS, YFSETQ. Trimming pared 0 bases from V and 8 bases from J, leaving 12 bases between. The CDR3 region is CASSLGLTRDIQYF. CDR3 DNA sequence: TGCGCCAGCAGCTTGGGGCTCACTCGGGACATTCAGTACTTC.

For this clone: Sequence at one end of the junction differs from germline and may be a read error. This chain connects TRBV7-2 to TRBJ2-1; tentatively, D is TRBD2 (5 bases). In germline, CDR1 is SGHTA, CDR2 FQGNSA. The CDR3 loop spans 13 amino acids. This CDR3 is CASSPPIGGLRVF. CDR3 sequence (DNA): TGTGCCAGCAGCCCCCCCATAGGTGGACTTCGGGTCTTC. The full variable domain, rest sourced from reference TRBV7-2 and TRBJ2-1, is GAGVSQSPSNKVTEKGKDVELRCDPISGHTALYWYRQSLGQGLEFLIYFQGNSAPDKSGLPSDRFSAERTGGSVSTLTIQRTQQEDSAVYLCASSPPIGGLRVFGPGTRLTVL.

The chain combines TRBV5-1 with TRBJ2-7; 10 bases map to TRBD1. CDR1 is SGHRS, CDR2 YFSETQ, per germline. This CDR3 contains 17 residues. V was clipped by 4 bases and J by 6 bases; unmatched bases: 16. The CDR3, as DNA: TGCGCCAGCAGCCGAAGCGGGACAGGGGCTGGGTCCCTCGAGCAGTACTTC. Residues: CASSRSGTGAGSLEQYF. Supplemented by reference TRBV5-1 and TRBJ2-7, the full variable domain reads KAGVTQTPRYLIKTRGQQVTLSCSPISGHRSVSWYQQTPGQGLQFLFEYFSETQRNKGNFPGRFSGRQFSNSRSEMNVSTLELGDSALYLCASSRSGTGAGSLEQYFGPGTRLTVT.

This chain uses TRBV18 with TRBJ2-5; 11 bases are a match to TRBD2. The CDR3 extends over 15 amino acids. Germline V gene sequence: CDR1 KGHSH, CDR2 LQKENI. With 5 bases clipped from V and 9 bases from J, the junction kept 11 bases outside the gene matches. CDR3 residues: CASSLGLAVRSAQYF. CDR3 coding DNA: TGTGCCAGCTCATTGGGACTAGCGGTTCGGTCGGCCCAGTACTTC.

The chain recombines TRBV5-1 with TRBJ1-2; TRBD1 is a possible D gene (5 bases). CDR3 length: 16 amino acids. With 5 bases removed from V and 4 bases from J, the gap between germline ends came to 21 bases. Germline CDR1 SGHRS, CDR2 YFSETQ. CDR3 sequence: CASSFLSGGYGYGYTF. The CDR3, as DNA: TGCGCCAGCAGTTTTCTCTCCGGGGGGTACGGCTATGGCTACACCTTC.

The chain employs TRBV10-2 and TRBJ2-3; TRBD2 matches at 11 bases. CDR3 length: 15 residues. CDR1 and CDR2 from the germline V gene are WSHSY and SAAADI. With 8 bases clipped from V and 4 bases from J, the junction kept 8 bases outside the gene matches. CDR3: CASQSGTSGADTQYF. The CDR3 DNA follows: TGCGCCAGCCAAAGCGGGACTAGCGGAGCAGATACGCAGTATTTT.

The V gene is TRBV30, the J gene TRBJ2-1, with TRBD2 as a possible D gene (6 bases). This CDR3 contains 14 residues. Germline-derived CDR1 and CDR2 are GTSNPN and SVGIG (reference sequence). Trimming removed 3 bases from V and 4 bases from J, with 13 bases in between. CDR3 DNA sequence: TGTGCCTGGAGGCCGGGACTCCCGTACAATGAGCAGTTCTTC. Protein: CAWRPGLPYNEQFF.

CDR3 DNA: TGTGCCAGCAACATGAACCGGCAGGGAGGCCCCATGAACACTGAAGCTTTCTTT. Its translation is CASNMNRQGGPMNTEAFF. The chain employs TRBV21-1 and TRBJ1-1. TRBV21-1 is tagged as a pseudogene. This CDR3 is built from 18 residues.

The rearrangement links TRBV5-1 to TRBJ2-7; D might be TRBD2 (6 bases). V shed 4 bases and J shed 3 bases, with 11 bases lying between them. In germline, CDR1 is SGHRS, CDR2 YFSETQ. This CDR3 spans 13 amino acids. The CDR3 nucleotides are TGCGCCAGCAGCCTGGGGGAGGTCTACGAGCAGTACTTC. Its protein is CASSLGEVYEQYF.